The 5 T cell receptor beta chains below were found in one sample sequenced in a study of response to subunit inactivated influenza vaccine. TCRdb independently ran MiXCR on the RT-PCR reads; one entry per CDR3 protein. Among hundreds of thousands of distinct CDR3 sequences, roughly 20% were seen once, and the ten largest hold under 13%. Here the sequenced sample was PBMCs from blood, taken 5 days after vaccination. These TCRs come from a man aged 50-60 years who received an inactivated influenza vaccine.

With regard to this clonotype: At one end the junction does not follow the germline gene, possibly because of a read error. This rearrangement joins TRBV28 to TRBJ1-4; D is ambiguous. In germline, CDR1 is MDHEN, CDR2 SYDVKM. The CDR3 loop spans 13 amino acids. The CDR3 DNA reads TGTGCCACCAGTCGCGGAGGGTTAGAAAAACTGTTTTTT. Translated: CATSRGGLEKLFF.

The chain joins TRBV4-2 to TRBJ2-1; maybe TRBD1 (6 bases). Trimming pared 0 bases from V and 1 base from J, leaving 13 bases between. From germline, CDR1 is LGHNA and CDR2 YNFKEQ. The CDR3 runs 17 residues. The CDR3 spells CASSQDPQGGSYNEQFF. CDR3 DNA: TGTGCCAGCAGCCAAGACCCACAGGGTGGTTCCTACAATGAGCAGTTCTTC.

The CDR3 protein is CASSLAQGRADTQYF. The DNA of the CDR3 is TGTGCCAGCAGCTTAGCACAGGGTAGGGCAGATACGCAGTATTTT. This rearrangement joins TRBV7-8 to TRBJ2-3; D may be TRBD1 (6 bases). Per the germline V gene, CDR1 is SGHVS and CDR2 is FQNEAQ. The V end lost 0 bases, the J end lost 4 bases, and 11 bases lay between the germline ends. The CDR3 is made up of 15 amino acids.

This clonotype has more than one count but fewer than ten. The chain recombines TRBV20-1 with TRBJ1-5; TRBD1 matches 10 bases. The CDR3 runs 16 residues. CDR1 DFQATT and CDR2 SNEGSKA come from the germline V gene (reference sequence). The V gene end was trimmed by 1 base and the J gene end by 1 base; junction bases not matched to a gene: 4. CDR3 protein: CSARGQGATSNQPQHF. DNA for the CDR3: TGCAGTGCTAGAGGACAGGGGGCTACCAGCAATCAGCCCCAGCATTTT.

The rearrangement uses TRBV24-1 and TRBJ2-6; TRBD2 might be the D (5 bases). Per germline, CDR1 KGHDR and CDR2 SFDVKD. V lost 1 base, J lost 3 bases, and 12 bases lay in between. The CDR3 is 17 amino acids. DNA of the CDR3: TGTGCCACCAGTGATTTCAGAGGGAGCGGTGGGGCCAACGTCCTGACTTTC. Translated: CATSDFRGSGGANVLTF.